A selection of T cell receptor beta chains follows, all from one sample in a study of blood T cell repertoires in COVID-19. TCRdb's copy holds only in-frame clones and misses some; the assay was immunoSEQ multiplex PCR. The sample contains 120,000 to 150,000 clones, around 86% of which appear only once. The sequenced sample consisted of peripheral blood. These TCRs come from a man older than 75 with acute or convalescent COVID-19. Both conserved end residues are part of each CDR3. The D gene is left open where the match is weak. Clone size is stated in some rows and not others, as once, few, many or a class when expanded.

J: TRBJ2-2; V: TRBV11-2; D: TRBD1; size: NA; DNA: TGTGCCAGCAGCTCCCGGACAGGGAATACCGGGGAGCTGTTTTTT; CDR3: CASSSRTGNTGELFF
J: TRBJ1-2; V: TRBV3-1/TRBV3-2; D: NA; size: NA; DNA: TGTGCCAGCGCAGCCGCTGGGGGGAGCTATGGCTACACCTTC; CDR3: CASAAAGGSYGYTF
J: TRBJ2-2; V: TRBV24-1; D: TRBD2; size: NA; DNA: TGTGCCACCAGTGATTTTTCTGGGAGCGGGGGCTACACCGGGGAGCTGTTTTTT; CDR3: CATSDFSGSGGYTGELFF
J: TRBJ1-1; V: TRBV5-5; D: NA; size: NA; DNA: TGTGCCAGCAGCTTGTTCGGCGGGGGAACTGAAGCTTTCTTT; CDR3: CASSLFGGGTEAFF
J: TRBJ1-4; V: TRBV6-5; D: NA; size: once; DNA: TGTGCCAGCAGACAGCTACCTAATGAAAAACTGTTTTTT; CDR3: CASRQLPNEKLFF
J: TRBJ2-4; V: TRBV6-5; D: TRBD1; size: NA; DNA: TGTGCCAGCGCACCACAGGGGGCTCTAAACATTCAGTACTTC; CDR3: CASAPQGALNIQYF
J: TRBJ1-2; V: TRBV9; D: TRBD1; size: NA; DNA: TGTGCCAGCAGCGCCGGGACAGGGTATGGCTACACCTTC; CDR3: CASSAGTGYGYTF
J: TRBJ1-1; V: TRBV20-1; D: NA; size: NA; DNA: TGCAGTGCTAGTCCACGGGTTCGGGGTGAAGCTTTCTTT; CDR3: CSASPRVRGEAFF
J: TRBJ2-5; V: TRBV18; D: TRBD1; size: NA; DNA: TGTGCCAGCTCACCACCTATAGGACAGGGGCAAGAGACCCAGTACTTC; CDR3: CASSPPIGQGQETQYF
J: TRBJ2-2; V: TRBV7-6; D: NA; size: NA; DNA: TGTGCCAGCAGCTTAAGTCCGCGGGCGGGTTTTCCCACCGGGGAGCTGTTTTTT; CDR3: CASSLSPRAGFPTGELFF
J: TRBJ1-1; V: TRBV9; D: NA; size: NA; DNA: TGTGCCAGCAGCGTCGGGACACCGAACACTGAAGCTTTCTTT; CDR3: CASSVGTPNTEAFF
J: TRBJ1-1; V: TRBV28; D: NA; size: NA; DNA: TGTGCCAGCAGACGACAAGCTAACACTGAAGCTTTCTTT; CDR3: CASRRQANTEAFF
J: TRBJ1-3; V: TRBV28; D: NA; size: NA; DNA: TGTGCCAGCAGTTTTGCGTCTCAGGCGGGAAACACCATATATTTT; CDR3: CASSFASQAGNTIYF
J: TRBJ2-7; V: TRBV19; D: NA; size: few; DNA: TGTGCCAGTAGTATGGGGAACGGGAAGTACTTC; CDR3: CASSMGNGKYF
J: TRBJ1-5; V: TRBV12-3/TRBV12-4; D: NA; size: few; DNA: TGTGCCAGCAGTATCAGGGATCAGCCCCAGCATTTT; CDR3: CASSIRDQPQHF
J: TRBJ1-4; V: TRBV9; D: NA; size: NA; DNA: TGTGCCAGCAGCGCCCTTGGGGCACCGAATGAAAAACTGTTTTTT; CDR3: CASSALGAPNEKLFF
J: TRBJ1-2; V: TRBV7-2; D: TRBD1; size: NA; DNA: TGTGCCAGCAGCTTCCCCCGGGACAGGGTCGTGCGTGGCTACACCTTC; CDR3: CASSFPRDRVVRGYTF
J: TRBJ2-7; V: TRBV2; D: TRBD1; size: NA; DNA: TGTGCCAGCAGCGGACAGGGGGGCTCCTACGAGCAGTACTTC; CDR3: CASSGQGGSYEQYF
J: TRBJ1-3; V: TRBV6-1; D: NA; size: few; DNA: TGTGCCAGCAGTGAAATGGGGGCTGCTGGAAACACCATATATTTT; CDR3: CASSEMGAAGNTIYF
J: TRBJ2-5; V: TRBV19; D: NA; size: NA; DNA: TGTGCCAGTGCTACCGCGTGGGCCCGTGAGACCCAGTACTTC; CDR3: CASATAWARETQYF
J: TRBJ2-5; V: TRBV5-1; D: TRBD1; size: NA; DNA: TGCGCCAGCAGCTTGCTGACAGGGGGCCGTGTGGAGACCCAGTACTTC; CDR3: CASSLLTGGRVETQYF
J: TRBJ2-6; V: TRBV19; D: TRBD2; size: NA; DNA: TGTGCCAGTAGAGAGCGGGAGCCCAGCGTCCTGACTTTC; CDR3: CASREREPSVLTF
J: TRBJ2-1; V: TRBV19; D: TRBD1; size: NA; DNA: TGTGCCAGTAGTACACAGGGGGCGAGGGGCAATGAGCAGTTCTTC; CDR3: CASSTQGARGNEQFF
J: TRBJ2-7; V: TRBV28; D: TRBD2; size: NA; DNA: TGTGCCAGCAGTCAAATTGGGACTAGCGGCTCCTACGAGCAGTACTTC; CDR3: CASSQIGTSGSYEQYF
J: TRBJ2-5; V: TRBV5-1; D: TRBD2; size: NA; DNA: TGCGCCAGCAGCCCGAAGACTAGCGGGGGCGTAGAGACCCAGTACTTC; CDR3: CASSPKTSGGVETQYF
J: TRBJ2-1; V: TRBV18; D: TRBD2; size: NA; DNA: TGTGCCAGCTCACCGGGACTAGCGGGGTACAATGAGCAGTTCTTC; CDR3: CASSPGLAGYNEQFF
J: TRBJ1-4; V: TRBV5-1; D: TRBD1; size: NA; DNA: TGCGCCAGCAGCTTGTCCGGGACAGGGGCTTTTGAAAAACTGTTTTTT; CDR3: CASSLSGTGAFEKLFF
J: TRBJ2-3; V: TRBV6-2/TRBV6-3; D: NA; size: NA; DNA: TGTGCCAGCAGTTGGTCCCCAGCGACCACAGATACGCAGTATTTT; CDR3: CASSWSPATTDTQYF
J: TRBJ1-1; V: TRBV7-2; D: NA; size: NA; DNA: TGTGCCAGCAGCCAACAGGGCTCGCGGACTGAAGCTTTCTTT; CDR3: CASSQQGSRTEAFF